This T cell receptor (beta chain) came from a study of siplizumab effects on memory and regulatory T cells. As to this clone: Its antigen is as yet unknown.

Study-level results: Naive or memory phenotype assignment was not possible for roughly 80-95% of proliferating CD4+ or CD8+ clones. It was never confirmed that proliferating Tregs from siplizumab cultures were suppressive.

Per individual sample, 100,000 or so TCR templates were assayed. Sequenced by immunoSEQ multiplex PCR; TCRdb stores in-frame clones only, minus some. Among 55,000 to 80,000 clones listed, 79% were seen once. Using three donor pairs, the authors sequenced unstimulated naive, memory, effector memory and TEMRA subsets. After removal of 4 bases from V and 3 bases from J, the junction contained 8 bases not matched to a gene. The V gene's germline CDR1 is SGHTS and CDR2 YDEGEE. The CDR3 contains 16 residues. Source material: memory CD4+ T cells sorted from blood. The receptor comes from a human donor in good health. The chain has TRBV5-8 and TRBJ2-3; 10 bases fit TRBD2. CDR3 region: CASSPGASGGTDTQYF. The CDR3, as DNA: TGTGCCAGCAGCCCCGGGGCTAGCGGGGGAACAGATACGCAGTATTTT.